The rows below give T cell receptor beta chains drawn from one sample of a study of T-cell memory formation after mild COVID-19. TCRdb used MiXCR to reprocess the 5' RACE reads, holding one entry per CDR3 protein. The table lists roughly 620,000 distinct CDR3 sequences, more than 15% of them singletons. Source material: PBMCs or a T cell subset sorted from them (not recorded which). The receptors stem from an adult woman who had mild COVID-19 (a few samples of this study predate the infection). Cell type and time point are not known. The CDR3 runs from the conserved cysteine through the conserved F or W. The D gene is left open where the match is weak. Size tells how often a clone was seen (once, few, many) or the class of an expanded clone, and some rows leave it out.

clone size	D gene	J gene	V gene	CDR3 protein	CDR3 DNA
NA	NA	TRBJ1-5	TRBV12-3/TRBV12-4	CASNTGDQPQHF	TGTGCCAGCAATACGGGAGATCAGCCCCAGCATTTT
many	TRBD2	TRBJ2-2	TRBV5-1	CASSSNSGGGTGELFF	TGCGCCAGCAGCTCAAATAGCGGGGGAGGCACCGGGGAGCTGTTTTTT
NA	TRBD1	TRBJ2-5	TRBV20-1	CSFQTGTKETQYF	TGCAGTTTCCAGACAGGGACAAAAGAGACCCAGTACTTC
many	NA	TRBJ1-3	TRBV6-6	CASSLGQGSSGNTIYF	TGTGCCAGCAGCCTGGGCCAGGGCAGCTCTGGAAACACCATATATTTT
few	NA	TRBJ1-5	TRBV7-9	CASSIGGQQPQHF	TGTGCCAGCAGCATTGGGGGGCAGCAGCCCCAGCATTTT
NA	NA	TRBJ1-1	TRBV30	CAWSWGNTEAFF	TGTGCCTGGAGTTGGGGGAACACTGAAGCTTTCTTT
few	NA	TRBJ2-7	TRBV3-1	CASSQFLVHTPEQYF	TGTGCCAGCAGCCAATTTTTGGTCCATACCCCTGAGCAGTACTTC
NA	NA	TRBJ2-3	TRBV4-1	CASSIVPGTDTQYF	TGCGCCAGCAGTATAGTTCCAGGCACAGATACGCAGTATTTT
few	NA	TRBJ2-7	TRBV11-2	CASSLAPVGNEQYF	TGTGCCAGCAGCTTAGCGCCCGTTGGCAACGAGCAGTACTTC
NA	TRBD2	TRBJ2-3	TRBV11-1	CASSLGGSSADTQYF	TGTGCCAGCAGCCTCGGCGGGAGTAGTGCAGATACGCAGTATTTT
NA	NA	TRBJ1-3	TRBV6-6	CASSYGASSGNTIYF	TGTGCCAGCAGTTACGGGGCGAGCTCTGGAAACACCATATATTTT
NA	TRBD2	TRBJ2-7	TRBV20-1	CSANILTSGIYEQYF	TGCAGTGCTAATATCCTGACTAGCGGGATCTACGAGCAGTACTTC
NA	TRBD1	TRBJ2-4	TRBV20-1	CSARDSSGNIQYF	TGCAGTGCTCGGGACAGTTCGGGGAACATTCAGTACTTC
few	NA	TRBJ2-3	TRBV4-3	CASSQEDRTTDTQYF	TGCGCCAGCAGCCAAGAAGACAGAACCACAGATACGCAGTATTTT
few	TRBD1	TRBJ1-6	TRBV6-6	CASSQRARGPSSYNSPLHF	TGTGCCAGCAGTCAAAGGGCGAGGGGGCCGAGCTCCTATAATTCACCCCTCCACTTT
NA	NA	TRBJ2-7	TRBV28	CAASGAYEQYF	TGTGCCGCGTCCGGGGCCTACGAGCAGTACTTC
NA	TRBD2	TRBJ2-5	TRBV20-1	CSASYGGLRQETQYF	TGCAGTGCTAGTTATGGGGGACTAAGGCAAGAGACCCAGTACTTC
NA	TRBD2	TRBJ2-7	TRBV7-9	CASSSPPRTMAGVYEQYF	TGTGCCAGCAGCTCCCCCCCCCGGACTATGGCGGGAGTCTACGAGCAGTACTTC
few	TRBD1	TRBJ2-7	TRBV7-9	CASSRDRDRVAYEQYF	TGTGCCAGCAGCAGGGACCGGGACAGGGTTGCCTACGAGCAGTACTTC
NA	TRBD1	TRBJ1-5	TRBV20-1	CSARGTGRQPQHF	TGCAGTGCTAGAGGGACAGGGCGTCAGCCCCAGCATTTT
NA	TRBD1	TRBJ2-7	TRBV9	CASSVGQGVISYEQYF	TGTGCCAGCAGCGTAGGACAGGGGGTGATCTCCTACGAGCAGTACTTC
few	NA	TRBJ1-2	TRBV6-5	CASSYRRAYGYTF	TGTGCCAGCAGTTACAGGAGGGCCTATGGCTACACCTTC
NA	NA	TRBJ2-3	TRBV5-1	CASSLSGPPTDTQYF	TGCGCCAGCAGCCTTTCCGGACCCCCTACAGATACGCAGTATTTT
few	TRBD2	TRBJ2-7	TRBV4-1	CASSPHPSSGSSYEQYF	TGCGCCAGCAGCCCCCACCCGTCTAGCGGGAGCTCCTACGAGCAGTACTTC
NA	TRBD2	TRBJ2-1	TRBV7-8	CASSFGLAGVSHNEQFF	TGTGCCAGCAGTTTCGGACTAGCGGGAGTGTCCCACAATGAGCAGTTCTTC
many	NA	TRBJ2-7	TRBV18	CASSLEAGSYEQYF	TGTGCCAGCTCCCTCGAGGCAGGGTCCTACGAGCAGTACTTC
few	NA	TRBJ2-3	TRBV4-1	CASSLTMTGGTDTQYF	TGCGCCAGCAGCCTAACAATGACGGGGGGCACAGATACGCAGTATTTT
NA	TRBD1	TRBJ2-3	TRBV20-1	CSASPGGALDADTQYF	TGCAGTGCTAGTCCAGGGGGCGCATTGGATGCAGATACGCAGTATTTT
NA	NA	TRBJ2-7	TRBV29-1	CSVEVRGVSLEQYF	TGCAGCGTTGAAGTCAGGGGGGTATCCCTCGAGCAGTACTTC
once	TRBD2	TRBJ2-7	TRBV20-1	CSASGREVAGYDEQYF	TGCAGTGCTAGTGGTCGGGAGGTAGCGGGTTATGACGAGCAGTACTTC
NA	TRBD1	TRBJ1-1	TRBV7-8	CASSPRDRGVPTEAFF	TGTGCCAGCAGCCCAAGGGACAGGGGAGTACCCACTGAAGCTTTCTTT
NA	NA	TRBJ1-1	TRBV7-9	CASSLAVVPPYTEAFF	TGTGCCAGCAGTCTCGCCGTAGTTCCCCCCTACACTGAAGCTTTCTTT
NA	NA	TRBJ1-6	TRBV6-4	CASSRGRDNSPLHF	TGTGCCAGCAGCAGGGGTAGGGATAATTCACCCCTCCACTTT
NA	TRBD1	TRBJ2-4	TRBV20-1	CSAPADRGGNIQYF	TGCAGTGCTCCTGCTGACAGGGGTGGGAACATTCAGTACTTC
few	TRBD2	TRBJ2-5	TRBV7-9	CASSLTSGAGSETQYF	TGTGCCAGCAGCTTGACTAGCGGAGCGGGAAGCGAGACCCAGTACTTC